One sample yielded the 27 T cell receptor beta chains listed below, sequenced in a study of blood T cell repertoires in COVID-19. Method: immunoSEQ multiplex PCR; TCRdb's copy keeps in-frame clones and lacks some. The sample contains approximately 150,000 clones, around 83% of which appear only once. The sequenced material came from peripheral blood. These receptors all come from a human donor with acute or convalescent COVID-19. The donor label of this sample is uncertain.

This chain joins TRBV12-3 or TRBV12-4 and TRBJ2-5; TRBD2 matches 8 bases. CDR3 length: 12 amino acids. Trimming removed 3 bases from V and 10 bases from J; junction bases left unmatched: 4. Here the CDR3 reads CASSFPGGGQYF. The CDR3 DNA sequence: TGTGCCAGCAGTTTTCCGGGGGGGGGCCAGTACTTC.

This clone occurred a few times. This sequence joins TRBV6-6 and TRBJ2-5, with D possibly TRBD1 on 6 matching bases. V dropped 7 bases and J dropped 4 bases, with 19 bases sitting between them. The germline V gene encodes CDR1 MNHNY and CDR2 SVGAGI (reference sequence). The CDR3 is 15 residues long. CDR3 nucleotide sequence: TGTGCCAGCAATCCTCCGGGACACTTAGGAGAGACCCAGTACTTC. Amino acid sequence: CASNPPGHLGETQYF.

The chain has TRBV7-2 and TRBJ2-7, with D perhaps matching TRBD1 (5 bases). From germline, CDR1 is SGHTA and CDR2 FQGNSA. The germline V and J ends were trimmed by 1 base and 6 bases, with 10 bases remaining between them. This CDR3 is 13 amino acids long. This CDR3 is CASSLGGPGEQYF. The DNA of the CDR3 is TGTGCCAGCAGCTTAGGGGGCCCGGGCGAGCAGTACTTC.

DNA of the CDR3: TGCGCCAGCAGCCACGTAGGACGGGAAAATTCACCCCTCCACTTT. This encodes CASSHVGRENSPLHF. This rearrangement joins TRBV4-3 to TRBJ1-6; D remains unclear. This CDR3 has 15 residues. Between the trimmed V and J ends, which lost 3 bases and 7 bases, there was a span of 13 bases. Germline V gene data show CDR1 as LGHNA and CDR2 as YSLEER.

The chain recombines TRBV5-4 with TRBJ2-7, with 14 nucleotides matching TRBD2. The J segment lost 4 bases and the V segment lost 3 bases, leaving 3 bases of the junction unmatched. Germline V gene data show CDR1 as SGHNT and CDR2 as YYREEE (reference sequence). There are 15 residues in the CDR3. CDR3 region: CASSSRTSGRYEQYV. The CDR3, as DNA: TGTGCCAGCAGCTCTCGGACTAGCGGGAGGTACGAGCAGTACGTC.

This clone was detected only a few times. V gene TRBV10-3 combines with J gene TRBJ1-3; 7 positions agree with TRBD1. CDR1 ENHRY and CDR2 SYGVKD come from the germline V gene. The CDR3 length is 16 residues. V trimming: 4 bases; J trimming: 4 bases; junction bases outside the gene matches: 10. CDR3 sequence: CAISGSGTAEGNTIYF. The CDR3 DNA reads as TGTGCCATCAGTGGCTCCGGGACAGCGGAAGGAAACACCATATATTTT.

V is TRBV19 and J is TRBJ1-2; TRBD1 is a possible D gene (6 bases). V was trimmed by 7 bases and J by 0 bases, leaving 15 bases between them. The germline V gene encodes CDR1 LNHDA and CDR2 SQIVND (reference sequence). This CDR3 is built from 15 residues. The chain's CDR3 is CASIRARGANYGYTF. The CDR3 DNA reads TGTGCCAGTATCAGGGCCAGGGGAGCTAACTATGGCTACACCTTC.

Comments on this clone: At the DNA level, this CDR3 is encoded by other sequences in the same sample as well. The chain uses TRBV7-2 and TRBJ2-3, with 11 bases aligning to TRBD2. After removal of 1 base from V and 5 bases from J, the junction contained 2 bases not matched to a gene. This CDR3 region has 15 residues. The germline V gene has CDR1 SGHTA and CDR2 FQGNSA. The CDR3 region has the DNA TGTGCCAGCAGCTTAGAACTAGCGGGAGTAGATACGCAGTATTTT. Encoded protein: CASSLELAGVDTQYF. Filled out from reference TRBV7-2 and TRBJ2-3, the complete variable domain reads GAGVSQSPSNKVTEKGKDVELRCDPISGHTALYWYRQSLGQGLEFLIYFQGNSAPDKSGLPSDRFSAERTGGSVSTLTIQRTQQEDSAVYLCASSLELAGVDTQYFGPGTRLTVL.

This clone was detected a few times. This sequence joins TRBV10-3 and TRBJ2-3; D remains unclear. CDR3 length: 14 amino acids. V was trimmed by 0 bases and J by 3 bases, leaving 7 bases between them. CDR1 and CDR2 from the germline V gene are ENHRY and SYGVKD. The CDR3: CAISESSGTDTQYF. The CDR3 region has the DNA TGTGCCATCAGTGAGTCGTCCGGGACAGATACGCAGTATTTT.

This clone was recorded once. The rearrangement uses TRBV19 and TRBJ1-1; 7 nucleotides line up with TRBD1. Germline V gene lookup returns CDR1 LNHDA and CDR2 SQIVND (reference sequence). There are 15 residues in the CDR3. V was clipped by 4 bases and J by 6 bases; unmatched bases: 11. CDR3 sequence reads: CASSTPTYRGPEAFF. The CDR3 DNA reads TGTGCCAGTAGTACACCGACTTACAGGGGACCTGAAGCTTTCTTT.

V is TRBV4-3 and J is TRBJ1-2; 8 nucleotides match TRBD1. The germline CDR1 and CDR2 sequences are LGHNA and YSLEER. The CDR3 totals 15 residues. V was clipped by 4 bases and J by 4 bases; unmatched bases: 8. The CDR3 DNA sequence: TGCGCCAGCAGCCCATCGACAGGGGCCACCTATGGCTACACCTTC. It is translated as CASSPSTGATYGYTF.

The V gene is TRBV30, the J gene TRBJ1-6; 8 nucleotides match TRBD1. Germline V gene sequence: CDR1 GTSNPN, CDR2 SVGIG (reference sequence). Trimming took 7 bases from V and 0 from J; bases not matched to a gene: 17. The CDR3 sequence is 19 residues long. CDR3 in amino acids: CAYQYSTGGVSSYNSPLHF. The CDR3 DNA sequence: TGTGCCTACCAATATAGCACAGGGGGGGTAAGCTCCTATAATTCACCCCTCCACTTT.

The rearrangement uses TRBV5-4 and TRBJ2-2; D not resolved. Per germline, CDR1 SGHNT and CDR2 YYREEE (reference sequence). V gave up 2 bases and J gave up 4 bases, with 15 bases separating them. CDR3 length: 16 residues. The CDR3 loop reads CASSFGRSQSTGELFF. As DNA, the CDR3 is TGTGCCAGCAGCTTTGGAAGGAGCCAATCCACCGGGGAGCTGTTTTTT. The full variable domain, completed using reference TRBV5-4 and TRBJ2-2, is ETGVTQSPTHLIKTRGQQVTLRCSSQSGHNTVSWYQQALGQGPQFIFQYYREEENGRGNFPPRFSGLQFPNYSSELNVNALELDDSALYLCASSFGRSQSTGELFFGEGSRLTVL.

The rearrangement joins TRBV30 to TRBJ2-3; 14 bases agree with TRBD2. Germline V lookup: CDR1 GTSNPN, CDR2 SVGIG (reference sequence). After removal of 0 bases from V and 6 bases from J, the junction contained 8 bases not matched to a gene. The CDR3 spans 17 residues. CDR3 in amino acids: CAWSVSQGLAGDDTQYF. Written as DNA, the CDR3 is TGTGCCTGGAGTGTCAGTCAGGGACTAGCGGGAGATGATACGCAGTATTTT. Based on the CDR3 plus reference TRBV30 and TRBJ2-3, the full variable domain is SQTIHQWPATLVQPVGSPLSLECTVEGTSNPNLYWYRQAAGRGLQLLFYSVGIGQISSEVPQNLSASRPQDRQFILSSKKLLLSDSGFYLCAWSVSQGLAGDDTQYFGPGTRLTVL.

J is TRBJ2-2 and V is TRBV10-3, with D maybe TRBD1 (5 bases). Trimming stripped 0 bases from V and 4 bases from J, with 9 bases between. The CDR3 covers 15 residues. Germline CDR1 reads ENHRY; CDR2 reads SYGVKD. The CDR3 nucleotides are TGTGCCATCAGTGAGTCAGGGGTTGGCACCGGGGAGCTGTTTTTT. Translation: CAISESGVGTGELFF.

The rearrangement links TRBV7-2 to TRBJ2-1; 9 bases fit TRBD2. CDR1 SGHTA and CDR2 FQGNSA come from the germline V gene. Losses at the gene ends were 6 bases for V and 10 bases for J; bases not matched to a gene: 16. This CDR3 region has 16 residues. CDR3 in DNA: TGTGCCAGCAGTTCTACGGGACTAGCTGTAACGGAGGAGCAGTTCTTC. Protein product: CASSSTGLAVTEEQFF. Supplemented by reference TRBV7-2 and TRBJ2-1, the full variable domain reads GAGVSQSPSNKVTEKGKDVELRCDPISGHTALYWYRQSLGQGLEFLIYFQGNSAPDKSGLPSDRFSAERTGGSVSTLTIQRTQQEDSAVYLCASSSTGLAVTEEQFFGPGTRLTVL.

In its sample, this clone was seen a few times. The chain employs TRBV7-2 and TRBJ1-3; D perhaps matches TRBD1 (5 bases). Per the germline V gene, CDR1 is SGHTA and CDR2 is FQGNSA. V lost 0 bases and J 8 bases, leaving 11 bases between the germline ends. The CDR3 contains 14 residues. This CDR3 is CASSLAPGADTIYF. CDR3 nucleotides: TGTGCCAGCAGCTTAGCGCCTGGGGCGGACACCATATATTTT.

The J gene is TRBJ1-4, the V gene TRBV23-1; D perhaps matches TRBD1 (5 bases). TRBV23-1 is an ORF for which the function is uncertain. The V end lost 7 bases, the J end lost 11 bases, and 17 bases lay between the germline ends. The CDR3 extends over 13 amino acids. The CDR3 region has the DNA TGCGCCAGCACACATAGGGGAGGGTCCAAACTGTTTTTT. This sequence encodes CASTHRGGSKLFF.

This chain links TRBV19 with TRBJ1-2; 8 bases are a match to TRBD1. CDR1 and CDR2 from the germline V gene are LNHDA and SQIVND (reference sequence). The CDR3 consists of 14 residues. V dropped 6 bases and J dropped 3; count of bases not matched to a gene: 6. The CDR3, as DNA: TGTGCCAGTAGCCTTGGACAGGGTGACTATGGCTACACCTTC. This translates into CASSLGQGDYGYTF.

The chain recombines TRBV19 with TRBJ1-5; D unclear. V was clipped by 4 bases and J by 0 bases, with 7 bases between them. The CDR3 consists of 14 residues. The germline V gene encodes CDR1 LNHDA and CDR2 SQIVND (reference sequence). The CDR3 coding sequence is TGTGCCAGTAGTACACAAATTAGCAATCAGCCCCAGCATTTT. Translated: CASSTQISNQPQHF.

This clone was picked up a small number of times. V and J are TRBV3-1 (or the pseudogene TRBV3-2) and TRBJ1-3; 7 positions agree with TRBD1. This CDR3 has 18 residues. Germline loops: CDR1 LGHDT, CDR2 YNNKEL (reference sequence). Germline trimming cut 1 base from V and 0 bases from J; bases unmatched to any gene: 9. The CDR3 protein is CASSQVRSTGPSGNTIYF. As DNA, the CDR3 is TGTGCCAGCAGCCAAGTGCGGTCGACAGGGCCCTCTGGAAACACCATATATTTT.

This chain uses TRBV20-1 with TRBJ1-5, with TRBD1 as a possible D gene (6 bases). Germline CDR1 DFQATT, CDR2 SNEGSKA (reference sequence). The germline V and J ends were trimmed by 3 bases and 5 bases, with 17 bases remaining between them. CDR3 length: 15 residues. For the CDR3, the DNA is TGCAGTGCTAGTAGTACGGACAGCAGTTATCAGCCCCAGCATTTT. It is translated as CSASSTDSSYQPQHF.

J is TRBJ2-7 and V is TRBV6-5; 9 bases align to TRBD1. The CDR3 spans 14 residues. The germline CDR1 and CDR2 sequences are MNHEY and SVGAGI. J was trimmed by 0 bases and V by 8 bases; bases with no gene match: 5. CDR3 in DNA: TGTGCCAGCGGGACAGGGCTCAGCTCCTACGAGCAGTACTTC. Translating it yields CASGTGLSSYEQYF.

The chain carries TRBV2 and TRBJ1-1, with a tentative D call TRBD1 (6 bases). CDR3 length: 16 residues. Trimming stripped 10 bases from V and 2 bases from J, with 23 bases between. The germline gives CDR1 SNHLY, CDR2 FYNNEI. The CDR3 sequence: CATWGTLRGSNTEAFF. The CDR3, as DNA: TGTGCCACCTGGGGCACCCTAAGGGGGTCAAACACTGAAGCTTTCTTT.

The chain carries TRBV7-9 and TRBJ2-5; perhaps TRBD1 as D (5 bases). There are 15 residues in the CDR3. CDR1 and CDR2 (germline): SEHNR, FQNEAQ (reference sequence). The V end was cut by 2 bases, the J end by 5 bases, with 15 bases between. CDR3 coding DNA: TGTGCCAGCAGCTTAAGCGTTCCAGGGTGGGAGACCCAGTACTTC. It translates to CASSLSVPGWETQYF.

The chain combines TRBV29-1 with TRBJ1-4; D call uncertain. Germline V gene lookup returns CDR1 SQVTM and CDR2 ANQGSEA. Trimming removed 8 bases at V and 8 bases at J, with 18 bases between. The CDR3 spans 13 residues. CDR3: CSTSDGGGEKLFF. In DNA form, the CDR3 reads TGCAGCACCTCGGACGGAGGAGGGGAAAAACTGTTTTTT. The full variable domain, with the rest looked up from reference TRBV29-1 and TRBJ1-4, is SAVISQKPSRDICQRGTSLTIQCQVDSQVTMMFWYRQQPGQSLTLIATANQGSEATYESGFVIDKFPISRPNLTFSTLTVSNMSPEDSSIYLCSTSDGGGEKLFFGSGTQLSVL.

CDR3 protein: CASSLRGNYGYTF. The CDR3 DNA sequence: TGTGCCAGCAGCTTAAGGGGGAACTATGGCTACACCTTC. The chain has TRBV7-9 and TRBJ1-2; D possibly corresponds to TRBD1 (6 bases). The CDR3 contains 13 residues. With 2 bases removed from V and 2 bases from J, the gap between germline ends came to 6 bases. Germline V CDR1 and CDR2: SEHNR, FQNEAQ (reference sequence).